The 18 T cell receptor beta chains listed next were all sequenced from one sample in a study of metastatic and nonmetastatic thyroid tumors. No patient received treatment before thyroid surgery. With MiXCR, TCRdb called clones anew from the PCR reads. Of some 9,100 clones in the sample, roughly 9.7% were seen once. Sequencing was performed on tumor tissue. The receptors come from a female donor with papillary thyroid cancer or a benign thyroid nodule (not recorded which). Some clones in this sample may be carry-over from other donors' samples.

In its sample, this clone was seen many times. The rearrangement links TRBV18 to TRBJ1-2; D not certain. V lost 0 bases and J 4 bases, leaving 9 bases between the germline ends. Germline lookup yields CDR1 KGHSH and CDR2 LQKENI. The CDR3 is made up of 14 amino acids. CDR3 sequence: CASSPPAGAYGYTF. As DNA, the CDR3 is TGTGCCAGCTCACCACCTGCAGGCGCCTATGGCTACACCTTC.

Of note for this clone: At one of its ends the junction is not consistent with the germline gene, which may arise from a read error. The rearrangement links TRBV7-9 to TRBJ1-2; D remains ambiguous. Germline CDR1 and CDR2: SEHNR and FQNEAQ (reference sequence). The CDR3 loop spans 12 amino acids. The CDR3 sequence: CASSRPVYGYTF. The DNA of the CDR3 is TGTGCCAGCAGCCGACCAGTCTATGGTTACACCTTC.

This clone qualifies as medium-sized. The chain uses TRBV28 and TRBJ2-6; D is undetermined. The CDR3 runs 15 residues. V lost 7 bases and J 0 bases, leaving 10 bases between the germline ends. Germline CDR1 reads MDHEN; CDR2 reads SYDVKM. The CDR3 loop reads CASTTAGSGANVLTF. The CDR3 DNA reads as TGTGCCAGCACAACAGCCGGCTCTGGGGCCAACGTCCTGACTTTC.

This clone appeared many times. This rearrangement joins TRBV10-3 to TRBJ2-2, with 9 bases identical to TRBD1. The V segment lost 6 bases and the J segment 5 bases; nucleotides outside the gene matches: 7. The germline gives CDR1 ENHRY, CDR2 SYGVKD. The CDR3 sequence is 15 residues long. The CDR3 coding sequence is TGTGCCATCAGCATTGGACAGGGGAGAACCGGGGAGCTGTTTTTT. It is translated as CAISIGQGRTGELFF.

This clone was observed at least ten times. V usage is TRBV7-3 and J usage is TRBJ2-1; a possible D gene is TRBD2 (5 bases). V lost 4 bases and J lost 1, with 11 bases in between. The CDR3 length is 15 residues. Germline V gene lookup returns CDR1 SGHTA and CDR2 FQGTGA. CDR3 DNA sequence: TGTGCCAGCAGCTGGACTGACTCTTCCTACAATGAGCAGTTCTTC. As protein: CASSWTDSSYNEQFF.

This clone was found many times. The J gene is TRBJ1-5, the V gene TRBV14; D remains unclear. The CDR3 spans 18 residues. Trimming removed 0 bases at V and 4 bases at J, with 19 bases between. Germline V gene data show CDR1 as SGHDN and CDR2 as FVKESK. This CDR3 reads CASSQDSIGQDQNQPQHF. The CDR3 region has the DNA TGTGCCAGCAGCCAAGACTCGATAGGGCAGGACCAAAATCAGCCCCAGCATTTT.

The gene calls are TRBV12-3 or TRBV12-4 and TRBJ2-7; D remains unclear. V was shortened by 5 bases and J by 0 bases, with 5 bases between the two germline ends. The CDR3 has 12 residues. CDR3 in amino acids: CASSHSSYEQYF. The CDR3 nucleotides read TGTGCCAGCAGTCACAGCTCCTACGAGCAGTACTTC.

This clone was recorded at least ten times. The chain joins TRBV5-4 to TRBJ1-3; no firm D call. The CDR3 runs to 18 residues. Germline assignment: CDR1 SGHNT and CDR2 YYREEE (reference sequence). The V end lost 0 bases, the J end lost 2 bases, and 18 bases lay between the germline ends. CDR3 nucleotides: TGTGCCAGCAGCTTGGGAGGGCTGAAGCCTTACACTGGAAACACCATATATTTT. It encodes CASSLGGLKPYTGNTIYF.

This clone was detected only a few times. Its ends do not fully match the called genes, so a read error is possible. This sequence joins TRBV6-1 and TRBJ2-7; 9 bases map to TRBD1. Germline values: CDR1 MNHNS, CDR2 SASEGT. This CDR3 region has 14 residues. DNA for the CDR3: TGTGCCGGCAGACAGGGGGGCACCTTCTACGAGCAGTACTTC. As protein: CAGRQGGTFYEQYF.

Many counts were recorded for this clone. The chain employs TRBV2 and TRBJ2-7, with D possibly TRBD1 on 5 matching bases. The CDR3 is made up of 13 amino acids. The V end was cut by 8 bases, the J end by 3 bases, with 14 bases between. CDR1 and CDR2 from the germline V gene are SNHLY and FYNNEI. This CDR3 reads CASLRGFSYEQYF. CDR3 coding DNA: TGTGCCAGCTTAAGGGGATTCAGCTACGAGCAGTACTTC.

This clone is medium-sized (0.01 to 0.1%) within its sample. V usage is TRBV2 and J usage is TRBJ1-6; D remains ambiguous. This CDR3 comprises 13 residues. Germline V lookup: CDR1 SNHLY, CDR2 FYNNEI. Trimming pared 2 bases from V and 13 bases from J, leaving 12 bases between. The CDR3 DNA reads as TGTGCCAGCAGTGAATTTCTCTTATTCCCCCTCCACTTT. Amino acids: CASSEFLLFPLHF.

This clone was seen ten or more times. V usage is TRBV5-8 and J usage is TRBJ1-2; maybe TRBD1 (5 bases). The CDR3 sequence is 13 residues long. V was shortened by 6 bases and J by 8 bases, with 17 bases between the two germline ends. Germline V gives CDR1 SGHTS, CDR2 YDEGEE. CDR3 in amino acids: CASIYPGREGYTF. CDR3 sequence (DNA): TGTGCCAGCATCTATCCAGGGAGGGAAGGCTACACCTTC.

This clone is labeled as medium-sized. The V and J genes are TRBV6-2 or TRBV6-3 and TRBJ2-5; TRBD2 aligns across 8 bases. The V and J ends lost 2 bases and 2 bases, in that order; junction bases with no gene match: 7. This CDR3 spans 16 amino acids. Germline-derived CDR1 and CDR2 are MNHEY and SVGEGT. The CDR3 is CASSYGGGGRQETQYF. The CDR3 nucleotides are TGTGCCAGCAGTTACGGAGGAGGCGGGAGGCAAGAGACCCAGTACTTC.

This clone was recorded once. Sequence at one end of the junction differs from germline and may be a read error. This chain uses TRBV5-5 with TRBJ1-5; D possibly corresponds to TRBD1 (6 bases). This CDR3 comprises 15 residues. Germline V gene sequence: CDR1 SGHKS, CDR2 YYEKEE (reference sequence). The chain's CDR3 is CASSPHTGFDQPQHF. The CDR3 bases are TGTGCCAGCAGCCCCCACACAGGGTTCGATCAACCCCAGCATTTT.

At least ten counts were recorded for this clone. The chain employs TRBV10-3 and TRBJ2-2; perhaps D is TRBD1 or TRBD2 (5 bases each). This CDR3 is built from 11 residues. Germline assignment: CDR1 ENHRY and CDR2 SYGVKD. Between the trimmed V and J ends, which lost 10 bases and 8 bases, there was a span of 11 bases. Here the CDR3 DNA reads TGTGCCACGGAGAGGGGTGGGGAGCTGTTTTTT. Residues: CATERGGELFF.

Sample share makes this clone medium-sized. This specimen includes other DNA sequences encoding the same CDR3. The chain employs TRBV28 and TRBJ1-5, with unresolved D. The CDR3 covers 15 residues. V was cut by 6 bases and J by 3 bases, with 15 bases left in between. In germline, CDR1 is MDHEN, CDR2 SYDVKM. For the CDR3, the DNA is TGTGCCAGCAGGGTCTCTACCGGGCCCAATCAGCCCCAGCATTTT. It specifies CASRVSTGPNQPQHF.

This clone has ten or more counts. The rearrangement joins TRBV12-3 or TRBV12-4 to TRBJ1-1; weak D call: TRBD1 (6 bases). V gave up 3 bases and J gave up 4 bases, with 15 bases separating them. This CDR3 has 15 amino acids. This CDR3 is CASSLGLGGLTEAFF. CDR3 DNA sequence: TGTGCCAGCAGTTTGGGTTTGGGGGGGCTCACTGAAGCTTTCTTT.

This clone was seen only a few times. The CDR3 protein is CASSHTGYEQYF. The CDR3 DNA sequence: TGTGCCAGCAGTCATACAGGGTACGAGCAGTACTTC. The chain couples TRBV27 to TRBJ2-7; possible D gene TRBD1, 6 bases. V was clipped by 5 bases and J by 4 bases, with 9 bases between them. Germline-derived CDR1 and CDR2 are MNHEY and SMNVEV (reference sequence). The CDR3 runs to 12 residues.